This T cell receptor (beta chain) is drawn from a study of T cells after yellow fever vaccination. Findings and caveats of the study: FACS-sorted repertoires might harbor abundant contaminating clonotypes from the bulk population.

The germline V gene has CDR1 DFQATT and CDR2 SNEGSKA (reference sequence). The CDR3 spans 13 residues. The junction had 4 bases not matched to a gene; V was cut back by 3 bases and J by 6 bases. As concerns this clonotype: Antigen unknown.

TCRdb analysed the 5' RACE reads with MiXCR anew, one entry per CDR3 protein. The sample consists of approximately 600,000 distinct CDR3 sequences, more than 9% of them appearing once. The specimen was PBMCs, collected on the day of the yellow fever booster vaccination. The chain uses TRBV20-1 and TRBJ1-4, with 7 bases lining up with TRBD1. This sequence originates from a man aged 25 to 45 who received the YFV17D yellow fever vaccine. The CDR3 is CSARSGGDEKLFF. Written as DNA, the CDR3 is TGCAGTGCTAGGTCAGGGGGGGATGAAAAACTGTTTTTT.